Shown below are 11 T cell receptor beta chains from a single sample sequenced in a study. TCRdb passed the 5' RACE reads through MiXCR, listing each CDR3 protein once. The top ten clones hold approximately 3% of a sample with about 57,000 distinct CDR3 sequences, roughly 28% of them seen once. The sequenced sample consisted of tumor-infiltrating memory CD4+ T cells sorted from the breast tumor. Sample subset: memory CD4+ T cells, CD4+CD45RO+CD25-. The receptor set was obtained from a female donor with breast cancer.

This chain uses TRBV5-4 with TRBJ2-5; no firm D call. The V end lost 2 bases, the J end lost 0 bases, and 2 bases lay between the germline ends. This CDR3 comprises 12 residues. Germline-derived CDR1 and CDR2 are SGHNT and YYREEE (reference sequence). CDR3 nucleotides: TGTGCCAGCAGCTTTGACCAAGAGACCCAGTACTTC. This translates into CASSFDQETQYF.

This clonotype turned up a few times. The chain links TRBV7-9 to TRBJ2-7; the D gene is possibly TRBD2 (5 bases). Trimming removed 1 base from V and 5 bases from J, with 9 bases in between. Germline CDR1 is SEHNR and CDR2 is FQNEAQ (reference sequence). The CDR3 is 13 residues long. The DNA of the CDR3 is TGTGCCAGCAGCTTAGTTGGAGGTAACGAGCAGTACTTC. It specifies CASSLVGGNEQYF.

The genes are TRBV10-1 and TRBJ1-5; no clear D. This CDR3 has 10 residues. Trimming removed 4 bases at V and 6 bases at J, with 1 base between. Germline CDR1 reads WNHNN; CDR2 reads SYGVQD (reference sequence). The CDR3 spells CASSAQPQHF. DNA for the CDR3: TGCGCCAGCAGTGCTCAGCCCCAGCATTTT.

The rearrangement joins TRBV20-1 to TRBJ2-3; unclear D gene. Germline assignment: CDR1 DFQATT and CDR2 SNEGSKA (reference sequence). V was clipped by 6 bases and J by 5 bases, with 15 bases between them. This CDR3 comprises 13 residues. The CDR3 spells CSAPEPVKDTQYF. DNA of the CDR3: TGCAGTGCCCCCGAGCCTGTGAAAGATACGCAGTATTTT.

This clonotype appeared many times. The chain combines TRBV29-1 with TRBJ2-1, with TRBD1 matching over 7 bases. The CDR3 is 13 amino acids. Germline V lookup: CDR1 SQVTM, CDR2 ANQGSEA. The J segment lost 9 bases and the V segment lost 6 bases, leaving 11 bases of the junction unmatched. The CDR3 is CSVSRDSGAEQFF. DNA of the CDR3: TGCAGCGTGAGCCGGGACAGTGGAGCTGAGCAGTTCTTC.

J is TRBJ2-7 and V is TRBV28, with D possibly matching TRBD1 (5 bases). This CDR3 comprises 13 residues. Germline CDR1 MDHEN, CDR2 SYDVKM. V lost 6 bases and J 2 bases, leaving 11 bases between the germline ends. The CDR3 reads CASRRTTPYEQYF. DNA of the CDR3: TGTGCCAGCAGGCGGACAACCCCCTACGAGCAGTACTTC. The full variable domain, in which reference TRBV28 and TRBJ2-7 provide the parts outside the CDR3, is DVKVTQSSRYLVKRTGEKVFLECVQDMDHENMFWYRQDPGLGLRLIYFSYDVKMKEKGDIPEGYSVSREKKERFSLILESASTNQTSMYLCASRRTTPYEQYFGPGTRLTVT.

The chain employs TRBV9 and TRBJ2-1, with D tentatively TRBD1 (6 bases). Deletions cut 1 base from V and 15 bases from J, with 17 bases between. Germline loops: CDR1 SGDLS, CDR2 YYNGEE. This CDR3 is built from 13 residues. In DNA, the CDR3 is TGTGCCAGCAGCGTAATGAGAGGGGGATCGCTGTTCTTC. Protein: CASSVMRGGSLFF. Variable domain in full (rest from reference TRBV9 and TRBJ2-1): DSGVTQTPKHLITATGQRVTLRCSPRSGDLSVYWYQQSLDQGLQFLIQYYNGEERAKGNILERFSAQQFPDLHSELNLSSLELGDSALYFCASSVMRGGSLFFGPGTRLTVL.

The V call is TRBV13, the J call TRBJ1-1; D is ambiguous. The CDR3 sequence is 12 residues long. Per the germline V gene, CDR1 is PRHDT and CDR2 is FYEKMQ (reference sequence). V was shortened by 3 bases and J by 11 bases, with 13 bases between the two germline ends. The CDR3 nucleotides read TGTGCCAGCAGCTTGGCGCGGGCTAACGCTTTCTTT. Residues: CASSLARANAFF. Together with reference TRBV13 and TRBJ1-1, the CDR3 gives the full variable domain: AAGVIQSPRHLIKEKRETATLKCYPIPRHDTVYWYQQGPGQDPQFLISFYEKMQSDKGSIPDRFSAQQFSDYHSELNMSSLELGDSALYFCASSLARANAFFGQGTRLTVV.

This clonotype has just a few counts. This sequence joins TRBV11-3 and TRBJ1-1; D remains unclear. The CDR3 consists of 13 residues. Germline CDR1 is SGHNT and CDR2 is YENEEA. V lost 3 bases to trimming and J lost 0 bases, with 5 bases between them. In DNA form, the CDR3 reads TGTGCCAGCAGCTTGGATATGAACACTGAAGCTTTCTTT. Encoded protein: CASSLDMNTEAFF.

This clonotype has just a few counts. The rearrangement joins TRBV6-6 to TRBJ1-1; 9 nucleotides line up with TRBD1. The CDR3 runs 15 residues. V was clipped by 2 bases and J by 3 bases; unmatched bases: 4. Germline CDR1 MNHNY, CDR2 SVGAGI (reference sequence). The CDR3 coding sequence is TGTGCCAGCAGTTACGGGGACAGGGTTGACACTGAAGCTTTCTTT. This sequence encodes CASSYGDRVDTEAFF.

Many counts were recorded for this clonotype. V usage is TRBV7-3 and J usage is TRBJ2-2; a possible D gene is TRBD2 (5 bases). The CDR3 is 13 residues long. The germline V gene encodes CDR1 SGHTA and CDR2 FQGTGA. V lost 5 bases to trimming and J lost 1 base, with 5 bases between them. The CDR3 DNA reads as TGTGCCAGCAGCCGGGAGAACACCGGGGAGCTGTTTTTT. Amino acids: CASSRENTGELFF. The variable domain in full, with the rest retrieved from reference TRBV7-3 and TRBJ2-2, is GAGVSQTPSNKVTEKGKYVELRCDPISGHTALYWYRQSLGQGPEFLIYFQGTGAADDSGLPNDRFFAVRPEGSVSTLKIQRTERGDSAVYLCASSRENTGELFFGEGSRLTVL.